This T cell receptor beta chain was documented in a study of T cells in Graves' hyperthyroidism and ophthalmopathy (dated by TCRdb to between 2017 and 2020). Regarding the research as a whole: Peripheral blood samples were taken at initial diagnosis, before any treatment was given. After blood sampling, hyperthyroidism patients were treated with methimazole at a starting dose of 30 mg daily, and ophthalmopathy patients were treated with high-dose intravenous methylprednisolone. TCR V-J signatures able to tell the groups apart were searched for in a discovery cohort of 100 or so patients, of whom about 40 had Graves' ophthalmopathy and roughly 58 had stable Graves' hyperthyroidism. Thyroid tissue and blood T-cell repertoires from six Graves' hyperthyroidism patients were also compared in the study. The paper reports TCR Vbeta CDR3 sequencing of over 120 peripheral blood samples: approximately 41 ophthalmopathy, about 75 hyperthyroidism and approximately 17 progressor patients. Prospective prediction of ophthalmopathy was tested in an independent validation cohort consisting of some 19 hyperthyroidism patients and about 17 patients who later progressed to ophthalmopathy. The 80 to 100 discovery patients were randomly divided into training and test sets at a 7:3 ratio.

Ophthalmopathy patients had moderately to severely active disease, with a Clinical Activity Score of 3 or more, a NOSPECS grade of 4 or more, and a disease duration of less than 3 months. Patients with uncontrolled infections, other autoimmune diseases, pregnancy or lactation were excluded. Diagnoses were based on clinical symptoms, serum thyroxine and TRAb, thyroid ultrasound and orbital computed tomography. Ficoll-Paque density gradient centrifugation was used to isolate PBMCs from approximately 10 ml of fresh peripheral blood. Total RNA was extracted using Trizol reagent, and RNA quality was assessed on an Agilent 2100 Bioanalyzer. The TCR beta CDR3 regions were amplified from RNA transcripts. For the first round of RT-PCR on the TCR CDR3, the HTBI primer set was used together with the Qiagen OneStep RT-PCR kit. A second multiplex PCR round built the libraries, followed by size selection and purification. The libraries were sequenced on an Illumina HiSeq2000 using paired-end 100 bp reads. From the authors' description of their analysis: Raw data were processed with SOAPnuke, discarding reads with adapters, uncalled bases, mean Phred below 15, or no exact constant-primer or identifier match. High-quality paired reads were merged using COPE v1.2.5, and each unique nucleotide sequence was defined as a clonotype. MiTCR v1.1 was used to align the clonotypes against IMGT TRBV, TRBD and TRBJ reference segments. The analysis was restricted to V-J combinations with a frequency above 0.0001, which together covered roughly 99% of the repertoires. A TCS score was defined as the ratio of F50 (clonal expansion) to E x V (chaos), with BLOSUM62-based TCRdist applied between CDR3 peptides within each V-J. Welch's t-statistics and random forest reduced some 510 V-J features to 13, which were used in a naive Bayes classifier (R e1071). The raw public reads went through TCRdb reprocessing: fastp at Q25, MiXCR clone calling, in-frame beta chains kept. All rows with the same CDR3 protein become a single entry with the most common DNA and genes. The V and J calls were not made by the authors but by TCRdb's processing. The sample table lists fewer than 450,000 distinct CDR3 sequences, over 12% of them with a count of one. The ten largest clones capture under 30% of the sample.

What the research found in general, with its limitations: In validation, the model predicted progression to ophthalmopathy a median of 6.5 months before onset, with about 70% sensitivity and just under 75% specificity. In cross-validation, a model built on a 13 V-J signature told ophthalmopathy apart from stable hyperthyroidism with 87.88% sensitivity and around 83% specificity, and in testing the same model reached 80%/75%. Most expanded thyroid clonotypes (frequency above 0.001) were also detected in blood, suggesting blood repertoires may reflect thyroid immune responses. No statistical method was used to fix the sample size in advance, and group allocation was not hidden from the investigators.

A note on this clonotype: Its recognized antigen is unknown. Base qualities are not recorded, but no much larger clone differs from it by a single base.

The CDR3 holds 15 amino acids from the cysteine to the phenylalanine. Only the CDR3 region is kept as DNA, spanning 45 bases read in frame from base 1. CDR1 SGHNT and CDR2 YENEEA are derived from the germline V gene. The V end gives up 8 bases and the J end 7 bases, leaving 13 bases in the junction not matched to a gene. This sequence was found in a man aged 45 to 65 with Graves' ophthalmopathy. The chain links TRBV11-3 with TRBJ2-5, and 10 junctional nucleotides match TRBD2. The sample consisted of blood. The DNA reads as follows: TGTGCCAGCCGACAGCCTTCTAGCGGGAGTAGGACCCAGTACTTC. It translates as CASRQPSSGSRTQYF. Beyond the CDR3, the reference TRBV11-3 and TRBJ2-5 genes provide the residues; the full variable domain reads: EAGVVQSPRYKIIEKKQPVAFWCNPISGHNTLYWYLQNLGQGPELLIRYENEEAVDDSQLPKDRFSAERLKGVDSTLKIQPAELGDSAVYLCASRQPSSGSRTQYFGPGTRLLVL.